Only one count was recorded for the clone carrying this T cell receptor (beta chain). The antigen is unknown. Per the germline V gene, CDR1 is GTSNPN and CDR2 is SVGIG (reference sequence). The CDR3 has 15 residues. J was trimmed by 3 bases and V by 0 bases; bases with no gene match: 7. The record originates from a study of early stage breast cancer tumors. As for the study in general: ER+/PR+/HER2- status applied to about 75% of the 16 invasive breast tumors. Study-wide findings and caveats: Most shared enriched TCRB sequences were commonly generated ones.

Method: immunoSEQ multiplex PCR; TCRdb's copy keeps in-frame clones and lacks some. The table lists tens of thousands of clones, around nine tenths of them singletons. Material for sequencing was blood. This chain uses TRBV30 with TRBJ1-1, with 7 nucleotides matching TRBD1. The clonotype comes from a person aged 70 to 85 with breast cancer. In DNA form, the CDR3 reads TGTGCCTGGAGTGTACGGGGCAGGGGGGACACTGAAGCTTTCTTT. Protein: CAWSVRGRGDTEAFF. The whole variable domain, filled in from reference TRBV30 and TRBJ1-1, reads SQTIHQWPATLVQPVGSPLSLECTVEGTSNPNLYWYRQAAGRGLQLLFYSVGIGQISSEVPQNLSASRPQDRQFILSSKKLLLSDSGFYLCAWSVRGRGDTEAFFGQGTRLTVV.